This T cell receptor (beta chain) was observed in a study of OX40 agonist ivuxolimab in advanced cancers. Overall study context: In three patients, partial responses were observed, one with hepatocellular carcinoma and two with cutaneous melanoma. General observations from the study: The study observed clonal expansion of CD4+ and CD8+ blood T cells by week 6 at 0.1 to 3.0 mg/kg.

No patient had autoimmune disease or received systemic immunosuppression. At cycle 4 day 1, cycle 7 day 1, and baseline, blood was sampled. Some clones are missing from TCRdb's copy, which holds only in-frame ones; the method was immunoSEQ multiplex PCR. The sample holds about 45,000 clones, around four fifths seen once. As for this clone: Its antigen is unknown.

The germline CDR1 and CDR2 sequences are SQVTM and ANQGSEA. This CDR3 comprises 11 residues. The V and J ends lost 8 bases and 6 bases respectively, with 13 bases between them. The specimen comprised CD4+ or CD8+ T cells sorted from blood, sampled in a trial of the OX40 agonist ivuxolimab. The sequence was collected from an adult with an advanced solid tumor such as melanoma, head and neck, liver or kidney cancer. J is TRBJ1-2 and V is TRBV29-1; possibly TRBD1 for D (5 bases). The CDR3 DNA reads TGCAGCTATTGGGACTACGATGGCTACACCTTC. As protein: CSYWDYDGYTF.